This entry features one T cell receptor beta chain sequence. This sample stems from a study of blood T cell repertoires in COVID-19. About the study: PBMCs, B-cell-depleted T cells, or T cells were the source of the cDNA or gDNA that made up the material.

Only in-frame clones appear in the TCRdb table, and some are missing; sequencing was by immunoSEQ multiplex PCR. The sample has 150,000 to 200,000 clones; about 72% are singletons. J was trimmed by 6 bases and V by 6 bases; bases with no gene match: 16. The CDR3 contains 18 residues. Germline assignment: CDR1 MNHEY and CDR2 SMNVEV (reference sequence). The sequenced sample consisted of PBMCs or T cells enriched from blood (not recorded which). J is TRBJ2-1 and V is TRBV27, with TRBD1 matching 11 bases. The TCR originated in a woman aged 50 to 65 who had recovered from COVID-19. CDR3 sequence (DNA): TGTGCCAGCAGCCCCAGGGCCGGGACAGGGGGAAGGGGCAATGAGCAGTTCTTC. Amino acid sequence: CASSPRAGTGGRGNEQFF.